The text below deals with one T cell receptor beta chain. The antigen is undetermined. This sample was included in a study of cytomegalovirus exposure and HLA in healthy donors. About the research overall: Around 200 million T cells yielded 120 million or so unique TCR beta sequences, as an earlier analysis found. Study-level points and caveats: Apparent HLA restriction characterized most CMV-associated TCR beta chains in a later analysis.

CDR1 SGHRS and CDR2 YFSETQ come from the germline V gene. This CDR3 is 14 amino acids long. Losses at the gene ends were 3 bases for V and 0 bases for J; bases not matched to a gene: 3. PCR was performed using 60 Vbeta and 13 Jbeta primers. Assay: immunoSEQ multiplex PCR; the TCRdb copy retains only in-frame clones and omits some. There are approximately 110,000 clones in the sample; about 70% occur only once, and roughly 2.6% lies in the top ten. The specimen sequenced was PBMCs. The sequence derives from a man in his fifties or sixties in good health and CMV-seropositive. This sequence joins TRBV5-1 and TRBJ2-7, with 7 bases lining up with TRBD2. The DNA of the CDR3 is TGCGCCAGCAGCTCTAGCGGAAGCTCCTACGAGCAGTACTTC. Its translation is CASSSSGSSYEQYF.